Listed below are T cell receptor beta chains from one sample, sequenced in a study of T cells after yellow fever vaccination. TCRdb re-analysed the 5' RACE reads in MiXCR, keeping a single row per CDR3 protein. The sample has fewer than 350,000 distinct CDR3 sequences, 3.5% to 4.5% seen once. Sequencing used PBMCs, obtained 15 days after the yellow fever booster vaccination. These receptors were collected from a man between 18 and 29 years old who received the YFV17D yellow fever vaccine. The conserved cysteine and the conserved F or W are not part of the CDR3 here. Clone size appears in some rows only: once, few, many, or a class for an expanded clone.

abundance	j_gene	v_gene	CDR3aa
few	TRBJ2-1	TRBV5-1	ASSQTQNNEQF
many	TRBJ1-5	TRBV5-1	ASSTTGAYNQPQH
few	TRBJ1-6	TRBV2	ASGPGWGSPLH
many	TRBJ1-4	TRBV5-1	ASSLGNPNEKLF
.	TRBJ2-5	TRBV24-1	ATRNGQGRQGSWETQY
many	TRBJ1-5	TRBV5-1	ASSLTPTGTGQPQH
few	TRBJ1-6	TRBV6-5	ASSYRQSSYNSPLH
few	TRBJ1-2	TRBV29-1	SVATGAPYGYT
many	TRBJ1-1	TRBV10-2	ASRGDHPEAF
.	TRBJ1-1	TRBV5-1	ASSLEVTMAEAF
.	TRBJ1-4	TRBV6-1	ASSETQPVRNEKLF
.	TRBJ1-1	TRBV2	ASRDPGGQGSTEAF
few	TRBJ2-3	TRBV5-1	ASSPRTSGAYTDTQY
few	TRBJ1-1	TRBV12-3/TRBV12-4	ASSFGAGRTEAF
many	TRBJ1-1	TRBV5-5	ASSLGAPGGTEAF
.	TRBJ2-7	TRBV20-1	SARFFSYEQY
many	TRBJ1-4	TRBV13	ASSLRGQAEEKLF
many	TRBJ2-3	TRBV5-5	ASSLGRTLAINTQY
many	TRBJ1-5	TRBV4-2	ASSQDVGRHQPQH
many	TRBJ2-1	TRBV12-3/TRBV12-4	ASRGWTRDEQF
few	TRBJ1-5	TRBV15	ATSSPGRQAIRPQH
many	TRBJ2-1	TRBV20-1	SAHSGGEPYNEQF
few	TRBJ2-2	TRBV11-3	ASSPQDPGELF
many	TRBJ2-2	TRBV6-5	ASSSPGQGSGELF
few	TRBJ2-5	TRBV6-6	ASSRPAGGQETQY